Listed below are T cell receptor beta chains from one sample, sequenced in a study of beta chain features in type 1 diabetes. Clones were sequenced by immunoSEQ multiplex PCR, and TCRdb holds only the in-frame ones, with some missing. The data show 20,000 to 25,000 clones, with approximately 57% seen just once and 0.3% to 0.4% held by the top ten. Specimen: stem cell memory CD4+ T cells from blood. Receptor source: a man in his late teens or twenties with type 1 diabetes. CDR3s include the opening cysteine and the closing phenylalanine or tryptophan. The D gene is left open where the match is weak. Clone size is not always given. Where it is, it says once, few, many or a class for expanded clones.

v_call	j_call	clone_size	d_call	cdr3_aa	cdr3_nt
TRBV5-1	TRBJ2-2	-	TRBD1	CASSGGQGTNTGELFF	TGCGCCAGCAGTGGGGGACAGGGGACGAACACCGGGGAGCTGTTTTTT
TRBV29-1	TRBJ2-1	-	-	CSVESRASNNEQFF	TGCAGCGTTGAATCCAGGGCCTCTAACAATGAGCAGTTCTTC
TRBV28	TRBJ2-5	-	-	CASRDSRIGARVETQYF	TGTGCCAGCAGAGACTCCAGGATAGGGGCGCGCGTGGAGACCCAGTACTTC
TRBV2	TRBJ2-1	few	TRBD1	CASDRAPYNEQFF	TGTGCCAGCGACAGGGCTCCCTACAATGAGCAGTTCTTC
TRBV5-1	TRBJ2-2	-	-	CASSLARDMGTGELFF	TGCGCCAGCAGCTTGGCCAGGGACATGGGAACCGGGGAGCTGTTTTTT
TRBV28	TRBJ1-5	few	TRBD1	CASIQGGQPQHF	TGTGCCAGCATTCAGGGGGGTCAGCCCCAGCATTTT
TRBV5-1	TRBJ2-1	-	TRBD2	CASTPPGLAGGKQFF	TGCGCCAGCACCCCGCCCGGACTAGCGGGAGGAAAGCAGTTCTTC
TRBV7-9	TRBJ2-1	-	TRBD2	CASSSLAGGEQFF	TGTGCCAGCAGCTCCCTAGCGGGAGGCGAGCAGTTCTTC
TRBV9	TRBJ2-1	-	-	CASSVRPIRDEQFF	TGTGCCAGCAGCGTAAGGCCAATTCGGGATGAGCAGTTCTTC
TRBV7-8	TRBJ2-1	-	TRBD2	CASSLVPRGLAGNSYNEQFF	TGTGCCAGCAGCTTAGTCCCCCGCGGACTAGCGGGGAATTCTTACAATGAGCAGTTCTTC
TRBV7-7	TRBJ2-3	-	TRBD2	CASSLRPSGGAVTDTQYF	TGTGCCAGCAGCTTACGCCCTAGCGGGGGGGCCGTGACAGATACGCAGTATTTT
TRBV5-4	TRBJ2-3	-	-	CASSFFLAGASTDTQYF	TGTGCCAGCAGCTTTTTCCTGGCGGGGGCTAGCACAGATACGCAGTATTTT
TRBV6-6	TRBJ1-2	few	-	CASSYSGQGGYGYTF	TGTGCCAGCAGTTACTCGGGGCAGGGTGGCTATGGCTACACCTTC
TRBV5-1	TRBJ2-3	-	TRBD2	CASSLILAGGPGTDTQYF	TGCGCCAGCAGCTTGATACTAGCGGGAGGGCCTGGCACAGATACGCAGTATTTT
TRBV14	TRBJ2-7	-	TRBD2	CASSHAGGGWQKGYEQYF	TGTGCCAGCAGCCACGCCGGGGGGGGATGGCAGAAAGGCTACGAGCAGTACTTC
TRBV5-1	TRBJ1-2	-	-	CASSQEGTASGYTF	TGCGCCAGCAGCCAGGAGGGGACCGCCTCGGGCTACACCTTC
TRBV5-8	TRBJ1-6	-	-	CASSLLYRGGNSPLHF	TGTGCCAGCAGCTTGTTGTATCGGGGGGGTAATTCACCCCTCCACTTT
TRBV7-2	TRBJ2-7	-	TRBD1	CASTLWDRGSEQYF	TGTGCCAGCACCTTATGGGACAGGGGCAGCGAGCAGTACTTC
TRBV6-5	TRBJ2-7	once	-	CASRPGEAYEQYF	TGTGCCAGCAGGCCGGGGGAGGCCTACGAGCAGTACTTC
TRBV6-5	TRBJ2-6	-	-	CASSRDHSGANVLTF	TGTGCCAGCAGTCGGGATCACTCTGGGGCCAACGTCCTGACTTTC
TRBV5-1	TRBJ2-7	once	TRBD2	CASAKLAGESYEQYF	TGCGCCAGCGCCAAACTAGCGGGAGAATCCTACGAGCAGTACTTC
TRBV2	TRBJ2-7	-	-	CASRLAAYEQYF	TGTGCCAGCAGACTAGCTGCCTACGAGCAGTACTTC
TRBV28	TRBJ2-3	-	-	CASTTGGTDTQYF	TGTGCCAGCACCACGGGGGGCACAGATACGCAGTATTTT
TRBV6-5	TRBJ1-1	-	-	CASRSRGPEAFF	TGTGCCAGCAGATCAAGAGGGCCTGAAGCTTTCTTT
TRBV28	TRBJ2-1	few	TRBD1	CASRAQTGSPYNEQFF	TGTGCCAGCAGGGCTCAGACAGGGTCCCCCTACAATGAGCAGTTCTTC
TRBV27	TRBJ2-1	-	TRBD2	CASSLFAGAGNEQFF	TGTGCCAGCAGTTTATTTGCGGGAGCAGGCAATGAGCAGTTCTTC
TRBV7-6	TRBJ2-1	once	TRBD2	CASSEGLAREQFF	TGTGCCAGCAGCGAAGGACTAGCACGTGAGCAGTTCTTC
TRBV7-2	TRBJ1-5	few	TRBD1	CASSLVPGGVWPQHF	TGTGCCAGCAGCTTAGTACCAGGGGGTGTATGGCCCCAGCATTTT
TRBV18	TRBJ2-5	-	TRBD2	CASSPTSANQETQYF	TGTGCCAGCTCACCAACTAGCGCCAACCAAGAGACCCAGTACTTC
TRBV18	TRBJ1-1	-	-	CASPSTVEAFF	TGTGCCAGCCCATCCACAGTTGAAGCTTTCTTT
TRBV28	TRBJ1-1	-	-	CASSQPADGGKGAFF	TGTGCCAGCAGTCAACCCGCGGACGGAGGGAAAGGGGCTTTCTTT
TRBV7-2	TRBJ2-2	-	TRBD1	CASSTYDRAPGELFF	TGTGCCAGCAGCACCTACGACAGGGCCCCCGGGGAGCTGTTTTTT
TRBV7-2	TRBJ1-5	-	-	CASSLDPDQPQHF	TGTGCCAGCAGCTTAGACCCAGATCAGCCCCAGCATTTT
TRBV7-9	TRBJ2-7	once	-	CASSLAGWGAYEQYF	TGTGCCAGCAGCCTTGCGGGATGGGGGGCCTACGAGCAGTACTTC
TRBV10-1	TRBJ2-1	once	TRBD2	CASSESAGGARSQFF	TGCGCCAGCAGTGAGTCAGCGGGGGGGGCAAGGTCGCAGTTCTTC
TRBV5-1	TRBJ2-5	-	TRBD1	CASRQGRQETQYF	TGCGCCAGCAGACAGGGGCGTCAAGAGACCCAGTACTTC